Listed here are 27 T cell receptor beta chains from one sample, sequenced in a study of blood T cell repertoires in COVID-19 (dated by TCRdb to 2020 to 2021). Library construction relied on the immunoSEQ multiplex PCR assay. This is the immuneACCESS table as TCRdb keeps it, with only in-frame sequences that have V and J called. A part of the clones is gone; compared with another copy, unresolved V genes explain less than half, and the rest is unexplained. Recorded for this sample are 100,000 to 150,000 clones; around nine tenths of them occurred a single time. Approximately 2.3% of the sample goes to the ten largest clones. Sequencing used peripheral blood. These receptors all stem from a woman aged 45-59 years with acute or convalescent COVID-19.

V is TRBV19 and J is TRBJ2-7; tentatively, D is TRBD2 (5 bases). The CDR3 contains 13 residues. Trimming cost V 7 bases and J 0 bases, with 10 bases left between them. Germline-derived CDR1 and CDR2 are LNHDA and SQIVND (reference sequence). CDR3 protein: CASKGLTSYEQYF. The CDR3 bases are TGTGCCAGTAAAGGACTGACCTCCTACGAGCAGTACTTC.

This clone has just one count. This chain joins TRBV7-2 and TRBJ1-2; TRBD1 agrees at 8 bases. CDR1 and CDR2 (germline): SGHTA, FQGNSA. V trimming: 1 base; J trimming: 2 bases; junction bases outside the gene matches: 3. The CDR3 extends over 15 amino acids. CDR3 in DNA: TGTGCCAGCAGCTTAGAGGACAGGGCCAACTATGGCTACACCTTC. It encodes CASSLEDRANYGYTF. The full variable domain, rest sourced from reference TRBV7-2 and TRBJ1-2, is GAGVSQSPSNKVTEKGKDVELRCDPISGHTALYWYRQSLGQGLEFLIYFQGNSAPDKSGLPSDRFSAERTGGSVSTLTIQRTQQEDSAVYLCASSLEDRANYGYTFGSGTRLTVV.

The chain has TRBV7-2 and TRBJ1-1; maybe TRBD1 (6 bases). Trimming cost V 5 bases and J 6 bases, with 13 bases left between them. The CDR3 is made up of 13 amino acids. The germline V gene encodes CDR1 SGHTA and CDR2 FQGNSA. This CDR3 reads CASSPRTAAEAFF. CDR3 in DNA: TGTGCCAGCAGCCCCCGGACAGCAGCTGAAGCTTTCTTT. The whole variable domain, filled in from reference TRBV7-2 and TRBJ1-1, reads GAGVSQSPSNKVTEKGKDVELRCDPISGHTALYWYRQSLGQGLEFLIYFQGNSAPDKSGLPSDRFSAERTGGSVSTLTIQRTQQEDSAVYLCASSPRTAAEAFFGQGTRLTVV.

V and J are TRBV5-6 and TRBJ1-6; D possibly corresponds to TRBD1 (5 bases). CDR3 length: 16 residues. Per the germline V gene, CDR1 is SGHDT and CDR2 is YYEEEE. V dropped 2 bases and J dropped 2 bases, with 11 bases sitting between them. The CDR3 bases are TGTGCCAGCAGCTTCGGGGGGTATACCTATAATTCACCCCTCCACTTT. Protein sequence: CASSFGGYTYNSPLHF. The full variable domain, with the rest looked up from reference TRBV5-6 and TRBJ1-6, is DAGVTQSPTHLIKTRGQQVTLRCSPKSGHDTVSWYQQALGQGPQFIFQYYEEEERQRGNFPDRFSGHQFPNYSSELNVNALLLGDSALYLCASSFGGYTYNSPLHFGNGTRLTVT.

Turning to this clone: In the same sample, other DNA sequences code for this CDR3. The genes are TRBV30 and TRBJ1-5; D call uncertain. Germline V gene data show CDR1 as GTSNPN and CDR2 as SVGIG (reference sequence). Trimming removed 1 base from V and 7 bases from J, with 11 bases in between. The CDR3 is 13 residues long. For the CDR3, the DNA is TGTGCCTGGAGTGCGGGAGGAGGACAGCCCCAGCATTTT. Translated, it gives CAWSAGGGQPQHF.

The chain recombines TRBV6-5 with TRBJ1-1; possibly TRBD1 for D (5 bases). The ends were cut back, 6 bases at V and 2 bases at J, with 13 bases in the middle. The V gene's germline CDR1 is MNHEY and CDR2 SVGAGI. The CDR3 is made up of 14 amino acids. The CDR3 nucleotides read TGTGCCAGCAGCGACGACAGCCAAAACACTGAAGCTTTCTTT. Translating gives CASSDDSQNTEAFF.

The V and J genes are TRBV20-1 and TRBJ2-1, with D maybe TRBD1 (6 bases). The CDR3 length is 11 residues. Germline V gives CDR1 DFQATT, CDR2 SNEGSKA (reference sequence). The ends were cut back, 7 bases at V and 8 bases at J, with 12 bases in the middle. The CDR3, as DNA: TGCAGTGTGGGCTGGGGGCATGAGCAGTTCTTC. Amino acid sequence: CSVGWGHEQFF.

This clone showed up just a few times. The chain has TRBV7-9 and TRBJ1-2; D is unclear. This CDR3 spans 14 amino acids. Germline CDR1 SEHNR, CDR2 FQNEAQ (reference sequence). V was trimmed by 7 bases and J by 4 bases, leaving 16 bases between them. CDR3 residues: CASTSNMRFYGYTF. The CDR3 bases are TGTGCCAGCACTTCGAATATGAGATTCTATGGCTACACCTTC.

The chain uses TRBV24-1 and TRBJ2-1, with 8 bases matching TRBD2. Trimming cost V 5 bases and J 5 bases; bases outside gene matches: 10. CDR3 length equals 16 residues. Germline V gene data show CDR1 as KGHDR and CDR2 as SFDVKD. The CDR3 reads CATSGGAGGGNNEQFF. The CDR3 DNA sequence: TGTGCCACCAGTGGGGGGGCGGGAGGTGGGAACAATGAGCAGTTCTTC.

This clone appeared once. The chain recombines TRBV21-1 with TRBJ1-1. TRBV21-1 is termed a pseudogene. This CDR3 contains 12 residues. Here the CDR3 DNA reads TGTGCCCCACTGCCGAGGGAGTTTGAAGCTTTCTTT. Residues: CAPLPREFEAFF.

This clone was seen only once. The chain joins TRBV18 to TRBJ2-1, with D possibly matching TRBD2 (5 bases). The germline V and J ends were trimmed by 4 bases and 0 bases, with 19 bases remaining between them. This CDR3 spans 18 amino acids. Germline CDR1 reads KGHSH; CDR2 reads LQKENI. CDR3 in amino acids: CASSQEARGRSSYNEQFF. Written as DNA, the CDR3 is TGTGCCAGCTCACAGGAAGCACGGGGTAGGAGCTCCTACAATGAGCAGTTCTTC. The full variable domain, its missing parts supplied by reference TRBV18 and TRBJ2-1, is NAGVMQNPRHLVRRRGQEARLRCSPMKGHSHVYWYRQLPEEGLKFMVYLQKENIIDESGMPKERFSAEFPKEGPSILRIQQVVRGDSAAYFCASSQEARGRSSYNEQFFGPGTRLTVL.

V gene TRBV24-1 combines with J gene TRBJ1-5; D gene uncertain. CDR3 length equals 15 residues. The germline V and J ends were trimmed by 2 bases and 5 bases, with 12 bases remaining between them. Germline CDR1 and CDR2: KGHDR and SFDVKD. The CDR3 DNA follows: TGTGCCACCAGTGATTCTCGGGTAGCGGATCAGCCCCAGCATTTT. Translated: CATSDSRVADQPQHF.

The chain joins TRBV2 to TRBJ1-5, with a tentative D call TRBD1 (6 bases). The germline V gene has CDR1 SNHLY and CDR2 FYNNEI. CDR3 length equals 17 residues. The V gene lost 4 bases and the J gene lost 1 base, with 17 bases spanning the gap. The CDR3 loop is CASSGGQGAGSNQPQHF. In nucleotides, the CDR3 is TGTGCCAGCAGTGGGGGGCAGGGAGCCGGGAGCAATCAGCCCCAGCATTTT.

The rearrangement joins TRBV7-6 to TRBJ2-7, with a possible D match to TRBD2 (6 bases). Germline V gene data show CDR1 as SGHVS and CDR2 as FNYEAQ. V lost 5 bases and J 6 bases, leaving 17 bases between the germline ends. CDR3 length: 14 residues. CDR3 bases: TGTGCCAGCAGCCATCAGGGACTTCCCGCCGAGCAGTACTTC. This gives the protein CASSHQGLPAEQYF.

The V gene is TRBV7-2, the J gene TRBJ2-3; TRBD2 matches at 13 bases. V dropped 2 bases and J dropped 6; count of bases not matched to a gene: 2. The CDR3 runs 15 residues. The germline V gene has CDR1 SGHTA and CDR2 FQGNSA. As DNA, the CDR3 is TGTGCCAGCAGCTTAATGACTAGCGGGGGGGATACGCAGTATTTT. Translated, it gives CASSLMTSGGDTQYF. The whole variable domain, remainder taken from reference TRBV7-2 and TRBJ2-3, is GAGVSQSPSNKVTEKGKDVELRCDPISGHTALYWYRQSLGQGLEFLIYFQGNSAPDKSGLPSDRFSAERTGGSVSTLTIQRTQQEDSAVYLCASSLMTSGGDTQYFGPGTRLTVL.

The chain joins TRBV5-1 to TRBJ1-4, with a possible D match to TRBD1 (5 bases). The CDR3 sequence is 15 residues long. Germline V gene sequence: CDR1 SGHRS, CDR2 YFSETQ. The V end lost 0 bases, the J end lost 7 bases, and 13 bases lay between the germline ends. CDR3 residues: CASSLASGGGEKLFF. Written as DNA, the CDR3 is TGCGCCAGCAGCTTGGCAAGCGGGGGTGGTGAAAAACTGTTTTTT.

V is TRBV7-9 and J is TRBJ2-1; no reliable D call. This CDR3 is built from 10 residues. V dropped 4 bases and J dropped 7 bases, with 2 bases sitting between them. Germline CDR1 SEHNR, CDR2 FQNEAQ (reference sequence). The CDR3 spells CASSSNEQFF. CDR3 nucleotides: TGTGCCAGCAGCTCTAATGAGCAGTTCTTC.

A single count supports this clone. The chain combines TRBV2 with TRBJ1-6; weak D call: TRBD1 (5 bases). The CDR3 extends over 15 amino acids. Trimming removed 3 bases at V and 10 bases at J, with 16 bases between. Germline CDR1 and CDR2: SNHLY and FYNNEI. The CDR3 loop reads CASSDYRGTGSPLHF. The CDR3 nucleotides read TGTGCCAGCAGTGATTACCGGGGGACGGGATCACCCCTCCACTTT. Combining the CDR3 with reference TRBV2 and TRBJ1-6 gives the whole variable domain EPEVTQTPSHQVTQMGQEVILRCVPISNHLYFYWYRQILGQKVEFLVSFYNNEISEKSEIFDDQFSVERPDGSNFTLKIRSTKLEDSAMYFCASSDYRGTGSPLHFGNGTRLTVT.

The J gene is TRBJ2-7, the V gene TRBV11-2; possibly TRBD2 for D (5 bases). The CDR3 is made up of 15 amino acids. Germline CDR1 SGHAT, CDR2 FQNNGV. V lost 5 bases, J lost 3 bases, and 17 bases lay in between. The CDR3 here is CASSPQAVVSYEQYF. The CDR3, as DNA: TGTGCCAGCAGCCCCCAAGCGGTTGTAAGCTACGAGCAGTACTTC.

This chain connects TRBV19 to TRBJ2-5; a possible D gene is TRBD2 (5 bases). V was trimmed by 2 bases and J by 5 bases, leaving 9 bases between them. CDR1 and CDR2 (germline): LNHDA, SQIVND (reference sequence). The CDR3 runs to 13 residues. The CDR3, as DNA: TGTGCCAGTAGTATAAGCGGACCCGAGACCCAGTACTTC. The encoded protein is CASSISGPETQYF.

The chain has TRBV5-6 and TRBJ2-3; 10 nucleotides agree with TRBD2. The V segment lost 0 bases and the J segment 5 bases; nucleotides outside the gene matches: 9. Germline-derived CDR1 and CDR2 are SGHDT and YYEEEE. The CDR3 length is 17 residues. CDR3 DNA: TGTGCCAGCAGCTTGGATCCGGCTAGCGGGAGTGGAGATACGCAGTATTTT. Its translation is CASSLDPASGSGDTQYF.

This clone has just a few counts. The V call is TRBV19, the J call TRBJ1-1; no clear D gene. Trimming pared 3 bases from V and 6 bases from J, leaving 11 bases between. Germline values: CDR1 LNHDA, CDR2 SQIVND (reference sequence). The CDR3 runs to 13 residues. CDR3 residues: CASSISGVAEAFF. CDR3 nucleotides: TGTGCCAGTAGTATTAGCGGGGTTGCTGAAGCTTTCTTT.

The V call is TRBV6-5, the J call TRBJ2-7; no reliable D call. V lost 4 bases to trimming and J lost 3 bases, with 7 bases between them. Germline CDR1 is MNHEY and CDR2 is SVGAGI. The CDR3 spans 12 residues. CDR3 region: CASSSNGYEQYF. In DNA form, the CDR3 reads TGTGCCAGCAGTTCTAACGGCTACGAGCAGTACTTC.

CDR3 in amino acids: CASGDRIGSPLHF. Here the CDR3 DNA reads TGTGCCAGTGGCGACAGGATAGGGTCACCCCTCCACTTT. The chain uses TRBV19 and TRBJ1-6, with TRBD1 as a possible D gene (6 bases). Germline-derived CDR1 and CDR2 are LNHDA and SQIVND (reference sequence). Trimming took 8 bases from V and 10 from J, leaving 15 bases between them. This CDR3 has 13 residues.

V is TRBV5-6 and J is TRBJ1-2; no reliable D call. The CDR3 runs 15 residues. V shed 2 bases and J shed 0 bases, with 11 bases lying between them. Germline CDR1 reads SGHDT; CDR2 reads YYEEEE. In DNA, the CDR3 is TGTGCCAGCAGCTTACTCTCGGGTACTAACTATGGCTACACCTTC. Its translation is CASSLLSGTNYGYTF.

The CDR3 DNA sequence: TGTGCTAGTGGTAGAACCCGGGACAGGGTGGGGAACACTGAAGCTTTCTTT. Its translation: CASGRTRDRVGNTEAFF. This chain connects TRBV12-5 to TRBJ1-1; 9 bases map to TRBD1. The germline V gene encodes CDR1 LGHNT and CDR2 FRNRAP. The junction had 11 bases not matched to a gene; V was cut back by 5 bases and J by 1 base. This CDR3 has 17 residues.

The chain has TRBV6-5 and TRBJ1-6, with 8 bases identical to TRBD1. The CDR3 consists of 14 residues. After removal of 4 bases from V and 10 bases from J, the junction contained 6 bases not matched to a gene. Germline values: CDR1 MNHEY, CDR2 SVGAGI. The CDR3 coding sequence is TGTGCCAGCAGTTTACGACAGGGGAGGTCACCCCTCCACTTT. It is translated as CASSLRQGRSPLHF.